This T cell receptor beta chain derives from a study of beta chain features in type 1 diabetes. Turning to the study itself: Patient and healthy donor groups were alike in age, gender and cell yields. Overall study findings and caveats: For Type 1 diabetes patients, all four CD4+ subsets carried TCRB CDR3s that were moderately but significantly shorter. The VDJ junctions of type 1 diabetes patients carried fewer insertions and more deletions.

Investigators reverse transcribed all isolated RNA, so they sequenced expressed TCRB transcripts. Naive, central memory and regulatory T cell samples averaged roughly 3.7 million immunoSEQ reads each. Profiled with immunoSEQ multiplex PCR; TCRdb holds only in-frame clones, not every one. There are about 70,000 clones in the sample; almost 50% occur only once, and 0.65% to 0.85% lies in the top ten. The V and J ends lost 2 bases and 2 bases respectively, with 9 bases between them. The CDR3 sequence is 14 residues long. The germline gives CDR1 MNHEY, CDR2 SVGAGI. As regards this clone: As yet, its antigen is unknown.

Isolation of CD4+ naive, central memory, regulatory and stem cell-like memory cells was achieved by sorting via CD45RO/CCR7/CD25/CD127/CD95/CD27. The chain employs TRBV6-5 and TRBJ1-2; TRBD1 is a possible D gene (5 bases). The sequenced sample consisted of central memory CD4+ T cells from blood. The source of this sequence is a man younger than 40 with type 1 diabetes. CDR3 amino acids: CASSYTTGNYGYTF. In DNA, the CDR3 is TGTGCCAGCAGTTACACAACAGGAAACTATGGCTACACCTTC.